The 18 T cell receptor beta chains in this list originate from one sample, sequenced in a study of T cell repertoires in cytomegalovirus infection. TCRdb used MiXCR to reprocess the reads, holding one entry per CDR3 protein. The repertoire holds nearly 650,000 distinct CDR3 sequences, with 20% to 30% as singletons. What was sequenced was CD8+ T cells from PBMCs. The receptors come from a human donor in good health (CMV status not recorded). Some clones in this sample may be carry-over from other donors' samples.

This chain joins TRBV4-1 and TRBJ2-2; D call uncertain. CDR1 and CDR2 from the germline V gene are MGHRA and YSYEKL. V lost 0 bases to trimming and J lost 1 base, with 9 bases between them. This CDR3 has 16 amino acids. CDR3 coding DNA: TGCGCCAGCAGCCAAGATCGGCTTCTGAACACCGGGGAGCTGTTTTTT. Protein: CASSQDRLLNTGELFF.

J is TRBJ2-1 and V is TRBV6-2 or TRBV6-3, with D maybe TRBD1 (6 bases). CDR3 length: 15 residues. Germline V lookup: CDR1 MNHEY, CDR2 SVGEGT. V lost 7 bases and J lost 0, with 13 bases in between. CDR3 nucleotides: TGTGCCAGCAATCCGACAGGTAGCTCCTACAATGAGCAGTTCTTC. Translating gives CASNPTGSSYNEQFF.

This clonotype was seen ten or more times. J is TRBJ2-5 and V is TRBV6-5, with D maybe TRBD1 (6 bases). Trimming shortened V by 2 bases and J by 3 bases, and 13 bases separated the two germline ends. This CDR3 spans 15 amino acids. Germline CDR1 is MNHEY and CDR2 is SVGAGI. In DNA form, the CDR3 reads TGTGCCAGCAGTTACATTGGCAGGGGAAAAGAGACCCAGTACTTC. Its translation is CASSYIGRGKETQYF.

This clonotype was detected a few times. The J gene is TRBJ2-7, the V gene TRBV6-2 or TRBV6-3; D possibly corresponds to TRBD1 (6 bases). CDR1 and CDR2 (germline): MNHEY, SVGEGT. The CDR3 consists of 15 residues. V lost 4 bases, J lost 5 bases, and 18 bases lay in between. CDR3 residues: CASSSPGDGYDEQYV. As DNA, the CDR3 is TGTGCCAGCAGTTCCCCAGGGGACGGGTACGACGAGCAGTACGTC.

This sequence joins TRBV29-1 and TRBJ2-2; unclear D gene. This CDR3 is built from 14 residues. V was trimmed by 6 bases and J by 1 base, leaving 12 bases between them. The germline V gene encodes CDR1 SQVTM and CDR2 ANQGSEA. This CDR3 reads CSVDRRGNTGELFF. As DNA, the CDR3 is TGCAGCGTAGATCGAAGAGGGAACACCGGGGAGCTGTTTTTT.

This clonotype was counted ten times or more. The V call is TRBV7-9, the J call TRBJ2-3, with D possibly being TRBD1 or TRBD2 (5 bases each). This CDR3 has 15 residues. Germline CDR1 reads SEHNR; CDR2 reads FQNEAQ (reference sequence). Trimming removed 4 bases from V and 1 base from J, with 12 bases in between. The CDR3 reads CASSWREGRTDTQYF. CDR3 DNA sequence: TGTGCCAGCAGCTGGCGAGAGGGGCGCACAGATACGCAGTATTTT.

In nucleotides, the CDR3 is TGTGCCAGCAACCCCCCCCGGGACAGGGCCCTCGAGCAGTACTTC. Protein sequence: CASNPPRDRALEQYF. The genes are TRBV7-4 and TRBJ2-7, with 9 bases identical to TRBD1. Germline assignment: CDR1 SGHVT and CDR2 SQSDAQ. The CDR3 contains 15 residues. The trim removed 7 bases at V and 6 bases at J, leaving 13 bases unmatched. The whole variable domain, filled in from reference TRBV7-4 and TRBJ2-7, reads GAGVSQSPRYKVAKRGRDVALRCDSISGHVTLYWYRQTLGQGSEVLTYSQSDAQRDKSGRPSGRFSAERPERSVSTLKIQRTEQGDSAVYLCASNPPRDRALEQYFGPGTRLTVT.

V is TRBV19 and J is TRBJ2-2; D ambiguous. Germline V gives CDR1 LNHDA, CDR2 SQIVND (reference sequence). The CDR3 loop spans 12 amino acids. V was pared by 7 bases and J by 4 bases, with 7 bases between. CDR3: CASTDFTGELFF. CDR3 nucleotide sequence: TGTGCCAGTACCGATTTCACCGGGGAGCTGTTTTTT.

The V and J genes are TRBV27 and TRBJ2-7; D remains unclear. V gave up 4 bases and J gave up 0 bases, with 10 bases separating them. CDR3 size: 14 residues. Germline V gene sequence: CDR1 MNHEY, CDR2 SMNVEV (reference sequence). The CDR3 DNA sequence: TGTGCCAGCAGTTCGTCGAGTCCCTCCTACGAGCAGTACTTC. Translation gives CASSSSSPSYEQYF.

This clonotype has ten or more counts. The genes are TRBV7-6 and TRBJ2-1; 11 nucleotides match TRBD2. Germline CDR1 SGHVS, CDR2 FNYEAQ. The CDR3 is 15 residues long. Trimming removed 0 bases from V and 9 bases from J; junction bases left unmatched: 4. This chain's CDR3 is CASSLASGGAGEQFF. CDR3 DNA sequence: TGTGCCAGCAGCTTAGCTAGCGGGGGGGCCGGTGAGCAGTTCTTC.

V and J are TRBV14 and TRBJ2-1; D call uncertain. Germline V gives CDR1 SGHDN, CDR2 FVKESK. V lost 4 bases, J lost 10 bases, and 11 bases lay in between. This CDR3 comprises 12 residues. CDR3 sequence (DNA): TGTGCCAGCAGCCGAACCCTCTGGGAGCAGTTCTTC. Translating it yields CASSRTLWEQFF.

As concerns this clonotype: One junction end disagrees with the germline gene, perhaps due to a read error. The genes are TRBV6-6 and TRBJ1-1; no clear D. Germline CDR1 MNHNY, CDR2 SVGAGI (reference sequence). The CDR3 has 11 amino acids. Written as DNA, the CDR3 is TGTGCCAACAGTTACGGCAGGGAAGCTTTCTTT. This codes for CANSYGREAFF.

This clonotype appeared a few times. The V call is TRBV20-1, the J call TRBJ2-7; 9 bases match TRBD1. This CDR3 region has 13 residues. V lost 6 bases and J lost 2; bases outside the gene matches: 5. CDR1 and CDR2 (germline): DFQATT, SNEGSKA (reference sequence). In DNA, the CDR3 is TGCAGTGCGAGGGACAGGGCAACCTACGAGCAGTACGTC. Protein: CSARDRATYEQYV.

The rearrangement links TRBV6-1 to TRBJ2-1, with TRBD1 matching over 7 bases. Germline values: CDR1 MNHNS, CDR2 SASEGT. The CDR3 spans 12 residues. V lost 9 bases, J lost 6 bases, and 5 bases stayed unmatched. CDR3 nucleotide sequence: TGTGCCAGTCTGACAGGGAGCAATGAGCAGTTCTTC. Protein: CASLTGSNEQFF.

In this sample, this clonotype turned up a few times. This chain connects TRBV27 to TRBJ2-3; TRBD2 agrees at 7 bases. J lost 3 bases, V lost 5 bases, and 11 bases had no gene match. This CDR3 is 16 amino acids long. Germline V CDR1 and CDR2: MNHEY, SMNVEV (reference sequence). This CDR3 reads CASSPLRRGWTDTQYF. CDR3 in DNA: TGTGCCAGCAGTCCCCTTAGGCGGGGGTGGACAGATACGCAGTATTTT.

CDR3 amino acids: CASSDRQGAWTQYF. As DNA, the CDR3 is TGTGCCAGCAGCGACCGACAGGGGGCATGGACTCAGTACTTC. This rearrangement joins TRBV7-4 to TRBJ2-5; 10 nucleotides match TRBD1. The CDR3 consists of 14 residues. The trim removed 5 bases at V and 11 bases at J, leaving 11 bases unmatched. Per germline, CDR1 SGHVT and CDR2 SQSDAQ.

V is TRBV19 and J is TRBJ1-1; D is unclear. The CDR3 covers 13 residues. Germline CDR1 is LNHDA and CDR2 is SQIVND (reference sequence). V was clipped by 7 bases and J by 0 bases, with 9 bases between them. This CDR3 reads CASIGYLNTEAFF. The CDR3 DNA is TGTGCCAGTATCGGGTATTTGAACACTGAAGCTTTCTTT.

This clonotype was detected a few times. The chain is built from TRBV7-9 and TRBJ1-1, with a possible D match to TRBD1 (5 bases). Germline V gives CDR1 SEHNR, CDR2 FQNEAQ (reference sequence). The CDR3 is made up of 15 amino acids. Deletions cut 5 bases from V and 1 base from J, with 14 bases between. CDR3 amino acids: CASSPQGHRNTEAFF. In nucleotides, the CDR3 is TGTGCCAGCAGCCCGCAAGGACATAGGAACACTGAAGCTTTCTTT.